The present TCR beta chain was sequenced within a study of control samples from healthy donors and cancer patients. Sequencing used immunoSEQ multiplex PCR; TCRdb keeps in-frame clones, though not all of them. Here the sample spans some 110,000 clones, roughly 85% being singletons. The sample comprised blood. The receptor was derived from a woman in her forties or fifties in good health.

CDR3 sequence (DNA): TGTGCCAGCAGCCCCCGGGGCGGGCCTGAAAGTGGAGAGACCCAGTACTTC. Its translation: CASSPRGGPESGETQYF. The chain has TRBV13 and TRBJ2-5, with D possibly called TRBD1 or TRBD2 (5 bases each). Trimming cost V 5 bases and J 4 bases, with 23 bases left between them. The germline gives CDR1 PRHDT, CDR2 FYEKMQ (reference sequence). This CDR3 comprises 17 residues.